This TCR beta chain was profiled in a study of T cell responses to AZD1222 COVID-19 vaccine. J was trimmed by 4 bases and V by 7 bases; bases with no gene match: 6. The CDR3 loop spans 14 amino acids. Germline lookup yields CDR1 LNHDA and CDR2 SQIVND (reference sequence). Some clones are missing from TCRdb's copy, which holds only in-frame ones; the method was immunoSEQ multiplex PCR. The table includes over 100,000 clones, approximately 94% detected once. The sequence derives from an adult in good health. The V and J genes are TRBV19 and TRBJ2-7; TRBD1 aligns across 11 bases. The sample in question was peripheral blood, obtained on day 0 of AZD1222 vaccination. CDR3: CASTAGTGGYEQYF. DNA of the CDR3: TGTGCCAGTACCGCCGGGACAGGGGGTTACGAGCAGTACTTC. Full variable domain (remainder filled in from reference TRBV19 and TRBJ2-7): DGGITQSPKYLFRKEGQNVTLSCEQNLNHDAMYWYRQDPGQGLRLIYYSQIVNDFQKGDIAEGYSVSREKKESFPLTVTSAQKNPTAFYLCASTAGTGGYEQYFGPGTRLTVT.